This TCR beta chain was obtained from a study of CD8 T cells in Susac syndrome. TEMRA cells were FACS-enriched, while CD8+ and CD4+ T cells were negatively isolated. Germline CDR1 and CDR2: MNHEY and SVGAGI. The V segment lost 1 base and the J segment 7 bases; nucleotides outside the gene matches: 11. The CDR3 has 17 residues. RNA was extracted with the RNeasy kit, and a quantity of about 0.45 to 1 ug was reverse transcribed using random hexamers. TCRdb called the immunoSEQ multiplex PCR reads again in MiXCR, with one record for every CDR3 protein. The table records under 350,000 distinct CDR3 sequences, roughly 94% of them present only once.

The TCR sequence derives from a human donor with multiple sclerosis. The sample was CD4+ T cells from PBMCs. The genes are TRBV6-5 and TRBJ2-1, with 9 bases that match TRBD1. For the CDR3, the DNA is TGTGCCAGCAGTTACTACTACAGGGGGCGGGGGACGAATGAGCAGTTCTTC. This gives the protein CASSYYYRGRGTNEQFF.